The next 30 T cell receptor beta chains were all read from a single sample in a study of blood T cells in healthy people across ages. Together with a sample-barcoded 5' primer, a J-beta primer mix was included in a second PCR lasting roughly 6 to 12 cycles. TCRdb re-called the 5' RACE reads with MiXCR, one entry per CDR3 protein. This table holds 1.5 million to 2 million distinct CDR3 sequences, approximately 50% found once. Specimen: blood. The receptors originated from a woman aged 40-49 years in good health.

The chain is built from TRBV24-1 and TRBJ2-3; D unresolved. V was shortened by 2 bases and J by 4 bases, with 9 bases between the two germline ends. The CDR3 runs 14 residues. Germline V lookup: CDR1 KGHDR, CDR2 SFDVKD. Here the CDR3 DNA reads TGTGCCACCAGTGATTCGAGCGTGGCAGATACGCAGTATTTT. This translates into CATSDSSVADTQYF.

In the case of this clonotype: The junction and the germline gene differ at one end; a read error may be behind it. V and J are TRBV20-1 and TRBJ2-1; tentatively, D is TRBD2 (6 bases). Germline V gives CDR1 DFQATT, CDR2 SNEGSKA (reference sequence). The CDR3 extends over 13 amino acids. The CDR3 loop reads CSPRDLAGREQFF. Written as DNA, the CDR3 is TGCAGTCCTAGAGATTTGGCGGGGCGTGAGCAGTTCTTC.

The chain has TRBV7-2 and TRBJ2-1, with TRBD2 identical over 13 bases. CDR3 length equals 17 residues. V shed 4 bases and J 7 bases; nucleotides not matched to a gene: 10. Germline V CDR1 and CDR2: SGHTA, FQGNSA. The CDR3 protein is CASSYSRTSGGGNEQFF. DNA for the CDR3: TGTGCCAGCAGCTACAGCCGAACTAGCGGGGGGGGAAATGAGCAGTTCTTC.

The rearrangement uses TRBV10-3 and TRBJ1-6, with D unresolved. Trimming pared 0 bases from V and 9 bases from J, leaving 6 bases between. The CDR3 consists of 13 residues. Germline V lookup: CDR1 ENHRY, CDR2 SYGVKD. As DNA, the CDR3 is TGTGCCATCAGTGAGTCCTTCGGTTCACCCCTCCACTTT. The encoded protein is CAISESFGSPLHF.

This clonotype was recorded a few times. This rearrangement joins TRBV6-1 to TRBJ2-1; 7 bases align to TRBD1. CDR3 length equals 16 residues. Trimming at V came to 4 bases and at J to 12 bases, leaving 18 bases not matched to a gene. Germline-derived CDR1 and CDR2 are MNHNS and SASEGT. The CDR3 protein is CASSALWTGYEGGQFF. For the CDR3, the DNA is TGTGCCAGCAGTGCCCTTTGGACAGGTTATGAAGGAGGGCAGTTCTTC.

This rearrangement joins TRBV5-5 to TRBJ1-6; 8 nucleotides align to TRBD1. Unmatched junction bases numbered 7, after V lost 0 bases and J lost 5 bases. Germline V gene lookup returns CDR1 SGHKS and CDR2 YYEKEE (reference sequence). The CDR3 has 17 amino acids. The CDR3 DNA is TGTGCCAGCAGCTTGGGGCAGGGGGCCGCCAATAATTCACCCCTCCACTTT. Protein product: CASSLGQGAANNSPLHF.

The J gene is TRBJ1-2, the V gene TRBV6-2 or TRBV6-3; 10 bases line up with TRBD1. From germline, CDR1 is MNHEY and CDR2 SVGEGT. The CDR3 covers 16 residues. V shed 6 bases, J shed 3 bases, and the junction held 10 bases outside the gene matches. DNA of the CDR3: TGTGCCAGCAGCCTCACCTACGGGACAGGGGACTATGGCTACACCTTC. It codes for CASSLTYGTGDYGYTF.

The rearrangement links TRBV11-2 to TRBJ2-1, with 11 positions matching TRBD1. Germline-derived CDR1 and CDR2 are SGHAT and FQNNGV. There are 14 residues in the CDR3. V lost 4 bases to trimming and J lost 8 bases; unmatched junction nucleotides: 4. The CDR3 loop is CASSSRGQGDEQFF. CDR3 in DNA: TGTGCCAGCAGCTCTCGGGGACAGGGGGATGAGCAGTTCTTC.

The chain carries TRBV29-1 and TRBJ1-2, with D unresolved. The germline gives CDR1 SQVTM, CDR2 ANQGSEA. V was pared by 6 bases and J by 8 bases, with 16 bases between. The CDR3 runs to 12 residues. Written as DNA, the CDR3 is TGCAGCGTCGACCGGGAGCCGGGGGGCTACACCTTC. This sequence encodes CSVDREPGGYTF.

This sequence joins TRBV2 and TRBJ2-3, with TRBD1 matching over 8 bases. The germline gives CDR1 SNHLY, CDR2 FYNNEI. This CDR3 has 14 amino acids. Trimming took 10 bases from V and 2 from J; bases not matched to a gene: 8. The CDR3 DNA follows: TGTGCCACCCCGACAGGGGCGCTCACAGATACGCAGTATTTT. Its translation is CATPTGALTDTQYF.

This clonotype occurred a few times. The chain is built from TRBV7-9 and TRBJ2-3, with 10 bases that match TRBD2. J gave up 6 bases and V 2 bases, and 8 bases lay outside the gene matches. This CDR3 region has 16 residues. Germline V gene sequence: CDR1 SEHNR, CDR2 FQNEAQ (reference sequence). CDR3 loop: CASSLIAGGALDTQYF. The CDR3 DNA is TGTGCCAGCAGCTTAATAGCGGGGGGCGCCCTGGATACGCAGTATTTT.

This clonotype was found many times. The rearrangement joins TRBV7-2 to TRBJ2-1; possibly TRBD1 for D (6 bases). Germline V gene sequence: CDR1 SGHTA, CDR2 FQGNSA. CDR3 length equals 16 residues. The V end was cut by 4 bases, the J end by 6 bases, with 19 bases between. CDR3 in amino acids: CASSSRGWGPANEQFF. In DNA form, the CDR3 reads TGTGCCAGCAGCTCGAGGGGTTGGGGGCCGGCCAATGAGCAGTTCTTC.

The rearrangement joins TRBV7-2 to TRBJ2-5, with D perhaps TRBD2 (5 bases). V was cut by 4 bases and J by 1 base, with 13 bases left in between. The CDR3 sequence is 15 residues long. The germline V gene encodes CDR1 SGHTA and CDR2 FQGNSA. Here the CDR3 DNA reads TGTGCCAGCAGCTCCGACTATAGGCCCCAAGAGACCCAGTACTTC. Amino acid sequence: CASSSDYRPQETQYF.

This chain's CDR3 is CASSFLLNTEAFF. In nucleotides, the CDR3 is TGTGCCAGCAGTTTTCTCTTGAACACTGAAGCTTTCTTT. J is TRBJ1-1 and V is TRBV12-3 or TRBV12-4; D remains ambiguous. The CDR3 length is 13 residues. V was shortened by 3 bases and J by 0 bases, with 5 bases between the two germline ends.

This clonotype showed up just a few times. The chain couples TRBV10-3 to TRBJ2-1, with no clear D. Germline V gene lookup returns CDR1 ENHRY and CDR2 SYGVKD. V was pared by 0 bases and J by 10 bases, with 7 bases between. The CDR3 has 12 amino acids. The DNA for the CDR3 is TGTGCCATCAGTGAGTCGAAAGGCGAGCAGTTCTTC. Its protein is CAISESKGEQFF.

The chain employs TRBV20-1 and TRBJ2-1; a weak D match, TRBD2 (5 bases). Germline V gene lookup returns CDR1 DFQATT and CDR2 SNEGSKA (reference sequence). V dropped 6 bases and J dropped 0 bases, with 12 bases sitting between them. CDR3 length equals 14 residues. The CDR3 here is CSAPDSSSYNEQFF. The CDR3 DNA sequence: TGCAGTGCGCCGGACTCTAGCTCCTACAATGAGCAGTTCTTC.

In nucleotides, the CDR3 is TGTGCCAGCAGCCCCCACCGGGCTTACTACAATGAGCAGTTCTTC. Translating it yields CASSPHRAYYNEQFF. The rearrangement joins TRBV9 to TRBJ2-1; the D is unclear. Germline-derived CDR1 and CDR2 are SGDLS and YYNGEE. V dropped 4 bases and J dropped 3 bases, with 14 bases sitting between them. CDR3 size: 15 residues.

V usage is TRBV12-3 or TRBV12-4 and J usage is TRBJ1-2; D remains unclear. This CDR3 spans 15 amino acids. The V end was cut by 2 bases, the J end by 0 bases, with 10 bases between. This CDR3 reads CASSLRESANYGYTF. CDR3 DNA: TGTGCCAGCAGTTTAAGGGAATCAGCTAACTATGGCTACACCTTC.

The genes are TRBV6-5 and TRBJ2-3; D ambiguous. V lost 0 bases and J lost 4, with 8 bases in between. The germline V gene encodes CDR1 MNHEY and CDR2 SVGAGI. The CDR3 loop spans 14 amino acids. The CDR3 bases are TGTGCCAGCAGTTACTCAGTCTTTCCAGATACGCAGTATTTT. Its protein is CASSYSVFPDTQYF.

This sequence joins TRBV7-8 and TRBJ2-5, with TRBD1 identical over 7 bases. With 4 bases clipped from V and 1 base from J, the junction kept 12 bases outside the gene matches. The V gene's germline CDR1 is SGHVS and CDR2 FQNEAQ. The CDR3 consists of 17 residues. The chain's CDR3 is CASSWPPSDRAQETQYF. The CDR3 coding sequence is TGTGCCAGCAGCTGGCCCCCCTCCGACAGGGCCCAAGAGACCCAGTACTTC.

The chain combines TRBV18 with TRBJ2-1; D may be TRBD1 or TRBD2 (5 bases each). TRBJ2-7 matches the DNA end more closely, so the J call is doubtful. Germline V gene data show CDR1 as KGHSH and CDR2 as LQKENI. The CDR3 is 15 amino acids. CDR3: CASSPGTGTYNEQYF. DNA of the CDR3: TGTGCCAGCTCACCCGGGACGGGTACCTACAATGAGCAGTACTTC.

V gene TRBV9 combines with J gene TRBJ2-3; 10 bases fit TRBD2. V shed 3 bases, J shed 2 bases, and the junction held 6 bases outside the gene matches. Germline-derived CDR1 and CDR2 are SGDLS and YYNGEE. The CDR3 runs 16 residues. This CDR3 reads CASSEPGLANTDTQYF. CDR3 DNA: TGTGCCAGCAGCGAACCGGGACTAGCGAACACAGATACGCAGTATTTT.

The chain is built from TRBV20-1 and TRBJ2-7; D is possibly TRBD1 (6 bases). The DNA end lines up better with TRBJ2-5; the J call may be wrong. CDR3 length: 12 residues. Germline V lookup: CDR1 DFQATT, CDR2 SNEGSKA (reference sequence). CDR3 in amino acids: CSAGQTIETQYF. As DNA, the CDR3 is TGCAGTGCTGGACAGACGATAGAGACCCAGTACTTC.

The chain links TRBV2 to TRBJ2-3, with 9 bases lining up with TRBD2. With V trimmed by 8 bases and J by 6 bases, 6 bases remained unmatched. This CDR3 has 13 amino acids. The germline gives CDR1 SNHLY, CDR2 FYNNEI. In DNA, the CDR3 is TGTGCCAGCGGCGGGGGGGCGGTTGATACGCAGTATTTT. Protein sequence: CASGGGAVDTQYF.

The table lists this clonotype with a few counts. The rearrangement uses TRBV3-1 and TRBJ2-6; D call uncertain. V shed 1 base and J shed 4 bases, with 17 bases lying between them. Germline CDR1 LGHDT, CDR2 YNNKEL (reference sequence). This CDR3 is built from 18 residues. For the CDR3, the DNA is TGTGCCAGCAGCCAAGCTCCGGATTTCCCCCGGGGGGCCAACGTCCTGACTTTC. Translation gives CASSQAPDFPRGANVLTF.

The V call is TRBV28, the J call TRBJ2-7; a possible D gene is TRBD1 (6 bases). V lost 6 bases, J lost 5 bases, and 14 bases lay in between. Germline V gives CDR1 MDHEN, CDR2 SYDVKM. The CDR3 loop spans 13 amino acids. The CDR3 DNA follows: TGTGCCAGCAGAGGGGACACTTTCCACGAGCAGTACTTC. Protein: CASRGDTFHEQYF. The full variable domain, in which reference TRBV28 and TRBJ2-7 provide the parts outside the CDR3, is DVKVTQSSRYLVKRTGEKVFLECVQDMDHENMFWYRQDPGLGLRLIYFSYDVKMKEKGDIPEGYSVSREKKERFSLILESASTNQTSMYLCASRGDTFHEQYFGPGTRLTVT.

The chain has TRBV6-5 and TRBJ2-1; D is unclear. V was cut by 0 bases and J by 13 bases, with 16 bases left in between. This CDR3 contains 14 residues. Germline assignment: CDR1 MNHEY and CDR2 SVGAGI. CDR3 DNA sequence: TGTGCCAGCAGTTACTCGATTATCCAAGAGACCCAGTTCTTC. Translation gives CASSYSIIQETQFF.

This chain links TRBV6-2 or TRBV6-3 with TRBJ2-5; the D is unclear. Trimming stripped 3 bases from V and 4 bases from J, with 15 bases between. The germline V gene encodes CDR1 MNHEY and CDR2 SVGEGT. The CDR3 is 15 residues long. The CDR3 sequence: CASSYSSLSRETQYF. DNA for the CDR3: TGTGCCAGCAGTTATAGTTCCTTATCCCGAGAGACCCAGTACTTC.

This chain uses TRBV7-9 with TRBJ2-5; D ambiguous. Per germline, CDR1 SEHNR and CDR2 FQNEAQ (reference sequence). The germline V and J ends were trimmed by 5 bases and 4 bases, with 17 bases remaining between them. The CDR3 is 15 residues long. The CDR3 protein is CASSPGFDWGETQYF. The CDR3 DNA is TGTGCCAGCAGCCCAGGATTCGACTGGGGAGAGACCCAGTACTTC. Drawing the rest from reference TRBV7-9 and TRBJ2-5, the complete variable domain is DTGVSQNPRHKITKRGQNVTFRCDPISEHNRLYWYRQTLGQGPEFLTYFQNEAQLEKSRLLSDRFSAERPKGSFSTLEIQRTEQGDSAMYLCASSPGFDWGETQYFGPGTRLLVL.

CDR3 in amino acids: CASSQTGGSGRTEAFF. CDR3 DNA sequence: TGCGCCAGCAGCCAGACAGGGGGTTCCGGTAGGACTGAAGCTTTCTTT. This chain uses TRBV5-1 with TRBJ1-1; 9 bases match TRBD1. The CDR3 is 16 amino acids. Trimming removed 4 bases from V and 5 bases from J; junction bases left unmatched: 12. Germline CDR1 is SGHRS and CDR2 is YFSETQ. Based on the CDR3 plus reference TRBV5-1 and TRBJ1-1, the full variable domain is KAGVTQTPRYLIKTRGQQVTLSCSPISGHRSVSWYQQTPGQGLQFLFEYFSETQRNKGNFPGRFSGRQFSNSRSEMNVSTLELGDSALYLCASSQTGGSGRTEAFFGQGTRLTVV.